This TCR beta chain appears in the sequencing data of a study of sequential checkpoint blockade in melanoma. Documented treatment: randomized to nivolumab then ipilimumab (arm A) or the reverse (arm B). V was clipped by 2 bases and J by 0 bases, with 8 bases between them. CDR3 length equals 16 residues. Germline loops: CDR1 MNHGY, CDR2 SAAAGT. This clone is termed medium-sized. TCRdb's copy holds only in-frame clones and misses some; the assay was immunoSEQ multiplex PCR. The sample lists about 2,400 clones, about 16% seen once, with roughly 14% in the top ten. V is TRBV6-8 and J is TRBJ2-6; D ambiguous. Sequencing used tumor tissue (inferred from file names), obtained from a patient given nivolumab and ipilimumab in sequence. This clonotype was sampled from a human donor with melanoma. CDR3 protein: CASSYDGSSGANVLTF. The CDR3 coding sequence is TGTGCCAGCAGTTACGACGGAAGCTCTGGGGCCAACGTCCTGACTTTC.